A selection of T cell receptor beta chains follows, all from one sample in a study of control samples from healthy donors and cancer patients. Sequencing was performed with immunoSEQ multiplex PCR; in TCRdb, only in-frame clones are kept and a portion is missing. This sample carries more than 110,000 clones, approximately 91% of them seen once, and the ten largest clones take approximately 9.4%. Sequences were obtained from blood. All receptors come from a woman aged 25 to 45 in good health. The CDR3 runs from the conserved cysteine through the conserved F or W. Fields, in order: clone size, D gene, J gene, V gene, CDR3 DNA, CDR3 protein. A D gene is named only where the DNA matches it firmly. Clone sizes are given selectively: once, few, many, or a class where the clone is expanded.

abundance: -; d_gene: TRBD1; j_gene: TRBJ1-3; v_gene: TRBV7-2; CDR3nt: TGTGCCAGCAGCCAGACAGGGTTATCCGGAAACACCATATATTTT; CDR3aa: CASSQTGLSGNTIYF
abundance: -; d_gene: -; j_gene: TRBJ2-7; v_gene: TRBV28; CDR3nt: TGTGCCAGCAGTTTGCAGGGGACCTACGAGCAGTACTTC; CDR3aa: CASSLQGTYEQYF
abundance: -; d_gene: -; j_gene: TRBJ2-3; v_gene: TRBV7-9; CDR3nt: TGTGCCAGCAGCTTAGCGGTGCCCGATACGCAGTATTTT; CDR3aa: CASSLAVPDTQYF
abundance: -; d_gene: -; j_gene: TRBJ2-2; v_gene: TRBV19; CDR3nt: TGTGCCAGTAGTATCAGTTGGAGGAACACCGGGGAGCTGTTTTTT; CDR3aa: CASSISWRNTGELFF
abundance: once; d_gene: TRBD2; j_gene: TRBJ2-7; v_gene: TRBV5-1; CDR3nt: TGCGCCAGCAGCTGGAGTACTCCGGGACTAGCGGACTCCTACGAGCAGTACTTC; CDR3aa: CASSWSTPGLADSYEQYF
abundance: -; d_gene: TRBD1; j_gene: TRBJ1-2; v_gene: TRBV2; CDR3nt: TGTGCCAGCTTACCGGGACAGGGGGCAGGAACCTTC; CDR3aa: CASLPGQGAGTF
abundance: -; d_gene: -; j_gene: TRBJ1-2; v_gene: TRBV24-1; CDR3nt: TGTGCCACCAGTGATGTGAACAGCCCGTATGGCTACACCTTC; CDR3aa: CATSDVNSPYGYTF
abundance: -; d_gene: -; j_gene: TRBJ2-1; v_gene: TRBV27; CDR3nt: TGTGCCAGCAGTTTCCGGGGAGATGAGCAGTTCTTC; CDR3aa: CASSFRGDEQFF
abundance: -; d_gene: -; j_gene: TRBJ2-7; v_gene: TRBV21-1; CDR3nt: TGTGCCAGTAAGGACCGGAGCTACGAGCAGTACTTC; CDR3aa: CASKDRSYEQYF
abundance: -; d_gene: TRBD1; j_gene: TRBJ1-1; v_gene: TRBV28; CDR3nt: TGTGCCAGCAGGGGGGACAGGGCTACTGAAGCTTTCTTT; CDR3aa: CASRGDRATEAFF
abundance: -; d_gene: -; j_gene: TRBJ2-1; v_gene: TRBV5-1; CDR3nt: TGCGCCAGCAGCTTGGGGGATTGGGGCTCCTACAATGAGCAGTTCTTC; CDR3aa: CASSLGDWGSYNEQFF
abundance: few; d_gene: -; j_gene: TRBJ2-7; v_gene: TRBV18; CDR3nt: TGTGCCAGCTCACAAGACATCTCCTACGAGCAGTACTTC; CDR3aa: CASSQDISYEQYF
abundance: -; d_gene: TRBD2; j_gene: TRBJ2-5; v_gene: TRBV29-1; CDR3nt: TGCAGCGTGGCGGGAGGAGAAGAGACCCAGTACTTC; CDR3aa: CSVAGGEETQYF
abundance: -; d_gene: -; j_gene: TRBJ2-5; v_gene: TRBV19; CDR3nt: TGTGCCAGTAGTAGAGCCTGGGGAGAGACCCAGTACTTC; CDR3aa: CASSRAWGETQYF
abundance: once; d_gene: TRBD1; j_gene: TRBJ2-7; v_gene: TRBV6-5; CDR3nt: TGTGCCAGCAGGGCCCCGGGACAGACCTACGAGCAGTACTTC; CDR3aa: CASRAPGQTYEQYF
abundance: -; d_gene: TRBD1; j_gene: TRBJ1-6; v_gene: TRBV5-1; CDR3nt: TGCGCCAGCAGCCGCACTACAGGGGCGGATTCACCCCTCCACTTT; CDR3aa: CASSRTTGADSPLHF
abundance: -; d_gene: TRBD2; j_gene: TRBJ2-7; v_gene: TRBV5-1; CDR3nt: TGCGCCAGCAGCTTGTTGGGACTAGCGGACTCCTACGAGCAGTACTTC; CDR3aa: CASSLLGLADSYEQYF
abundance: -; d_gene: TRBD2; j_gene: TRBJ2-7; v_gene: TRBV15; CDR3nt: TGTGCCACCAGCAACGGGAGGGCCGACGAGCAGTACTTC; CDR3aa: CATSNGRADEQYF
abundance: -; d_gene: TRBD1; j_gene: TRBJ1-1; v_gene: TRBV18; CDR3nt: TGTGCCAGCTCAACAGGGGGCGGTTACACTGAAGCTTTCTTT; CDR3aa: CASSTGGGYTEAFF
abundance: -; d_gene: -; j_gene: TRBJ1-2; v_gene: TRBV7-9; CDR3nt: TGTGCCAGCAGCCCCGACCGGGACACCTTTGCCTACACCTTC; CDR3aa: CASSPDRDTFAYTF
abundance: -; d_gene: TRBD1; j_gene: TRBJ2-7; v_gene: TRBV12-3/TRBV12-4; CDR3nt: TGTGCCAGCAGTTTAGGACAGGGGCGCGAGCAGTACTTC; CDR3aa: CASSLGQGREQYF
abundance: -; d_gene: -; j_gene: TRBJ1-3; v_gene: TRBV7-7; CDR3nt: TGTGCTAGCAGCGACCGATGGGGGGTCTACGGAAACACCATATATTTT; CDR3aa: CASSDRWGVYGNTIYF
abundance: once; d_gene: TRBD2; j_gene: TRBJ2-2; v_gene: TRBV12-5; CDR3nt: TGTGCTAGTGGGTCTAGCGGGAGCCTGGCGCGGGAGCTGTTTTTT; CDR3aa: CASGSSGSLARELFF
abundance: few; d_gene: TRBD2; j_gene: TRBJ2-7; v_gene: TRBV6-4; CDR3nt: TGTGCCAGCAGTCCCCGCGGACTAGTTCAGCGCCAAGGTACCTACGAGCAGTACTTC; CDR3aa: CASSPRGLVQRQGTYEQYF
abundance: -; d_gene: -; j_gene: TRBJ1-5; v_gene: TRBV18; CDR3nt: TGTGCCAGCTCACCAACGAATCAGCCCCAGCATTTT; CDR3aa: CASSPTNQPQHF
abundance: -; d_gene: -; j_gene: TRBJ1-3; v_gene: TRBV29-1; CDR3nt: TGCAGCGTTGAAGACCCGGGGGGAAACACCATATATTTT; CDR3aa: CSVEDPGGNTIYF
abundance: -; d_gene: -; j_gene: TRBJ2-7; v_gene: TRBV21-1; CDR3nt: TGTGCCAGCACCCAAATACCCCATTCCGGTCCCTACGAGCAGTACTTC; CDR3aa: CASTQIPHSGPYEQYF
abundance: -; d_gene: -; j_gene: TRBJ1-1; v_gene: TRBV6-1; CDR3nt: TGTGCCAGCAGTGAAGCAGGCGCGAACACTGAAGCTTTCTTT; CDR3aa: CASSEAGANTEAFF
abundance: -; d_gene: TRBD2; j_gene: TRBJ2-2; v_gene: TRBV7-2; CDR3nt: TGTGCCAGCAGCCTGGGACTAGCCTCTGGCACCGGGGAGCTGTTTTTT; CDR3aa: CASSLGLASGTGELFF
abundance: -; d_gene: TRBD1; j_gene: TRBJ1-1; v_gene: TRBV15; CDR3nt: TGTGCCACCAGCATTGACAGGGGGCGTTCCACTGAAGCTTTCTTT; CDR3aa: CATSIDRGRSTEAFF
abundance: -; d_gene: -; j_gene: TRBJ2-3; v_gene: TRBV5-6; CDR3nt: TGTGCCAGCAGCCCCCGAGGGCCTAGCACAGATACGCAGTATTTT; CDR3aa: CASSPRGPSTDTQYF
abundance: -; d_gene: -; j_gene: TRBJ1-2; v_gene: TRBV30; CDR3nt: TGTGCCTGGAGTCCCGACGGGGCCTATGGCTACACCTTC; CDR3aa: CAWSPDGAYGYTF
abundance: -; d_gene: -; j_gene: TRBJ1-6; v_gene: TRBV18; CDR3nt: TGTGCCAGCTCACCCGGTCAGATTTATAATTCACCCCTCCACTTT; CDR3aa: CASSPGQIYNSPLHF
abundance: -; d_gene: -; j_gene: TRBJ1-2; v_gene: TRBV21-1; CDR3nt: TGTGCCAGCAGCCCCCGGGGGACAGGGGGCTTCTATGGCTACACCTTC; CDR3aa: CASSPRGTGGFYGYTF
abundance: -; d_gene: -; j_gene: TRBJ1-2; v_gene: TRBV7-2; CDR3nt: TGTGCCAGCAGCCTACAGGGTCGGGATGGCTACACCTTC; CDR3aa: CASSLQGRDGYTF
abundance: -; d_gene: TRBD1; j_gene: TRBJ2-7; v_gene: TRBV18; CDR3nt: TGTGCCAGCTCACCCGACAGGGGGAGCTCCTACGAGCAGTACTTC; CDR3aa: CASSPDRGSSYEQYF
abundance: -; d_gene: -; j_gene: TRBJ2-1; v_gene: TRBV11-3; CDR3nt: TGTGCCAGCAGCGCGGGGACCTCCAATGAGCAGTTCTTC; CDR3aa: CASSAGTSNEQFF
abundance: -; d_gene: -; j_gene: TRBJ2-1; v_gene: TRBV6-5; CDR3nt: TGTGCCAGCAGTTGGGGGATTCCCTACAATGAGCAGTTCTTC; CDR3aa: CASSWGIPYNEQFF
abundance: -; d_gene: -; j_gene: TRBJ1-2; v_gene: TRBV5-4; CDR3nt: TGTGCCAGCAGCTTGGTTGGGAACTATGGCTACACCTTC; CDR3aa: CASSLVGNYGYTF
abundance: -; d_gene: -; j_gene: TRBJ2-1; v_gene: TRBV30; CDR3nt: TGTGCCTGGAGTGTACAAGGGGGCAATGAGCAGTTCTTC; CDR3aa: CAWSVQGGNEQFF
abundance: -; d_gene: TRBD2; j_gene: TRBJ2-3; v_gene: TRBV2; CDR3nt: TGTGCCAGCAGACCGGGACTAGCGAGCACAGATACGCAGTATTTT; CDR3aa: CASRPGLASTDTQYF
abundance: -; d_gene: TRBD2; j_gene: TRBJ2-1; v_gene: TRBV5-6; CDR3nt: TGTGCCAGCAGCTTGGGGAGCGGGAACTACAATGAGCAGTTCTTC; CDR3aa: CASSLGSGNYNEQFF
abundance: -; d_gene: TRBD2; j_gene: TRBJ2-7; v_gene: TRBV30; CDR3nt: TGTGCCTGGATTGGCCCCAAAGGGACTAGCGGGACACCCTCCTACGAGCAGTACTTC; CDR3aa: CAWIGPKGTSGTPSYEQYF
abundance: -; d_gene: -; j_gene: TRBJ1-5; v_gene: TRBV30; CDR3nt: TGTGCCTGGCAAGACAATAACAATCAGCCCCAGCATTTT; CDR3aa: CAWQDNNNQPQHF
abundance: -; d_gene: -; j_gene: TRBJ2-3; v_gene: TRBV28; CDR3nt: TGTGCCAGCAGTTTAAGAGGCCTCGGAAGCACAGATACGCAGTATTTT; CDR3aa: CASSLRGLGSTDTQYF
abundance: -; d_gene: -; j_gene: TRBJ2-5; v_gene: TRBV7-2; CDR3nt: TGTGCCAGCAGCTTATTTCAGATTCAAGAGACCCAGTACTTC; CDR3aa: CASSLFQIQETQYF